The 8 T cell receptor beta chains below come from one sample, sequenced in a study of cytomegalovirus exposure and HLA in healthy donors. The PCR had 60 Vbeta and 13 Jbeta primers. The table came from immunoSEQ multiplex PCR; TCRdb's copy has only in-frame clones and leaves some out. This sample has 110,000 or so clones, with roughly 70% found just once. Sequenced input: PBMCs. The receptor set was obtained from a woman aged 40 to 49 in good health and CMV-seropositive.

V gene TRBV5-1 combines with J gene TRBJ2-7; TRBD1 might be the D (6 bases). CDR3 length: 12 residues. Germline V gene sequence: CDR1 SGHRS, CDR2 YFSETQ. V was clipped by 5 bases and J by 3 bases, with 9 bases between them. Here the CDR3 DNA reads TGCGCCAGCAGGGACAGATACTACGAGCAGTACTTC. It specifies CASRDRYYEQYF.

The V gene is TRBV5-1, the J gene TRBJ2-7, with TRBD2 matching 9 bases. The CDR3 runs 14 residues. V trimming: 6 bases; J trimming: 4 bases; junction bases outside the gene matches: 8. The germline gives CDR1 SGHRS, CDR2 YFSETQ. This CDR3 reads CASNRDSGGYEQYF. CDR3 coding DNA: TGCGCCAGCAACAGAGATAGCGGGGGTTACGAGCAGTACTTC. Based on the CDR3 plus reference TRBV5-1 and TRBJ2-7, the full variable domain is KAGVTQTPRYLIKTRGQQVTLSCSPISGHRSVSWYQQTPGQGLQFLFEYFSETQRNKGNFPGRFSGRQFSNSRSEMNVSTLELGDSALYLCASNRDSGGYEQYFGPGTRLTVT.

The chain carries TRBV6-5 and TRBJ2-7; 9 bases are a match to TRBD1. Germline CDR1 and CDR2: MNHEY and SVGAGI. This CDR3 contains 15 residues. The V and J ends lost 0 bases and 1 base, in that order; junction bases with no gene match: 1. CDR3 DNA: TGTGCCAGCAGTTACTCGGGGACAGGGTCCTACGAGCAGTACTTC. Translating gives CASSYSGTGSYEQYF.

The V gene is TRBV6-6, the J gene TRBJ1-4; D remains unclear. The CDR3 has 13 residues. Trimming shortened V by 9 bases and J by 7 bases, and 15 bases separated the two germline ends. Per the germline V gene, CDR1 is MNHNY and CDR2 is SVGAGI (reference sequence). CDR3: CARGRERSEKLFF. The CDR3 region has the DNA TGTGCCAGAGGGAGGGAAAGGAGTGAAAAACTGTTTTTT.

The rearrangement uses TRBV28 and TRBJ2-3; TRBD2 matches 13 bases. The CDR3 length is 15 residues. V trimming: 6 bases; J trimming: 6 bases; junction bases outside the gene matches: 6. Germline lookup yields CDR1 MDHEN and CDR2 SYDVKM. The CDR3 spells CASSSGLAGADTQYF. As DNA, the CDR3 is TGTGCCAGCAGCTCCGGACTAGCGGGAGCCGATACGCAGTATTTT.

CDR3 DNA: TGTGCCAGCAGCTTGTCGGGGGGGGCGATTGGAGAGACCCAGTACTTC. It yields the protein CASSLSGGAIGETQYF. The genes are TRBV7-2 and TRBJ2-5, with 8 bases lining up with TRBD2. Germline V lookup: CDR1 SGHTA, CDR2 FQGNSA. Trimming took 3 bases from V and 4 from J; bases not matched to a gene: 10. This CDR3 spans 16 amino acids.

The V gene is TRBV7-3, the J gene TRBJ2-2; a possible D gene is TRBD2 (5 bases). Germline assignment: CDR1 SGHTA and CDR2 FQGTGA. V was clipped by 7 bases and J by 5 bases, with 14 bases between them. The CDR3 is 14 amino acids. This CDR3 is CASNPGWLTGELFF. CDR3 coding DNA: TGTGCCAGCAACCCGGGGTGGCTTACCGGGGAGCTGTTTTTT.

The J gene is TRBJ2-3, the V gene TRBV5-4; D may be TRBD1 (6 bases). The CDR3 is made up of 15 amino acids. Germline V gene data show CDR1 as SGHNT and CDR2 as YYREEE (reference sequence). The V end lost 4 bases, the J end lost 3 bases, and 15 bases lay between the germline ends. The CDR3 here is CASSLKRQGTDTQYF. The CDR3 DNA sequence: TGTGCCAGCAGCCTTAAGCGGCAGGGGACAGATACGCAGTATTTT. Variable domain in full (rest from reference TRBV5-4 and TRBJ2-3): ETGVTQSPTHLIKTRGQQVTLRCSSQSGHNTVSWYQQALGQGPQFIFQYYREEENGRGNFPPRFSGLQFPNYSSELNVNALELDDSALYLCASSLKRQGTDTQYFGPGTRLTVL.